The rows below give T cell receptor beta chains drawn from one sample of a study of OX40 agonist ivuxolimab in advanced cancers. Data came from immunoSEQ multiplex PCR; TCRdb stores just in-frame clones and leaves some out. Seen here are 70,000 or so clones, 70% to 85% observed once, and the top ten hold about 1.1%. This sample comprised CD4+ or CD8+ T cells sorted from blood, obtained in a trial of the OX40 agonist ivuxolimab. The receptors shown here come from an adult with an advanced solid tumor such as melanoma, head and neck, liver or kidney cancer. The CDR3 runs from the conserved cysteine through the conserved F or W. The D gene is left open where the match is weak. Clone size is given for some rows only: seen once, a few or many times, or a class if the clone is expanded.

NA	TRBV7-6	NA	12	TRBJ2-3	TGTGCCAGCAGTATAAGTTCAGATACGCAGTATTTT	CASSISSDTQYF
NA	TRBV27	TRBD2	15	TRBJ2-7	TGTGCCAGCAGTGGGGGGACTAGTGGCGCCTACGAGCAGTACTTC	CASSGGTSGAYEQYF
NA	TRBV9	TRBD2	14	TRBJ2-1	TGTGCCAGCAGCGTAGCTACTAGCGGGAATGAGCAGTTCTTC	CASSVATSGNEQFF
NA	TRBV27	TRBD1	17	TRBJ1-1	TGTGCCAGCAGTCCCCTGGGGGAAGGGGGCGCGAACACTGAAGCTTTCTTT	CASSPLGEGGANTEAFF
NA	TRBV4-2	TRBD1	14	TRBJ1-2	TGTGCCAGCAGCCTTGGACAGGCAAACTATGGCTACACCTTC	CASSLGQANYGYTF
NA	TRBV11-2	TRBD1	17	TRBJ2-5	TGTGCCAGCAGCCGGGACTTCGGGACAGGTCTTCAAGAGACCCAGTACTTC	CASSRDFGTGLQETQYF
NA	TRBV7-8	NA	14	TRBJ1-1	TGTGCCAGCAGCTTTAGGACGGACAACACTGAAGCTTTCTTT	CASSFRTDNTEAFF
NA	TRBV19	NA	12	TRBJ1-6	TGTGCCAGTAGTATTACCAATTCACCCCTCCACTTT	CASSITNSPLHF
NA	TRBV11-2	NA	11	TRBJ2-7	TGTGCCAGCAGCTTCAGAGACGAGCAGTACTTC	CASSFRDEQYF
NA	TRBV5-1	NA	13	TRBJ2-7	TGCGCCAGTCGACGGCAGGAAAGCTACGAGCAGTACTTC	CASRRQESYEQYF
NA	TRBV5-1	NA	14	TRBJ2-3	TGCGCCAGCAGCCCATTTTCTAGCACAGATACGCAGTATTTT	CASSPFSSTDTQYF
NA	TRBV4-2	TRBD2	19	TRBJ2-3	TGTGCCAGCAGCCAGACCACCGGACTAGCGGGGGGCTACACAGATACGCAGTATTTT	CASSQTTGLAGGYTDTQYF
NA	TRBV4-3	NA	15	TRBJ2-3	TGCGCCAGCAGCCAAGATCGCCGACGGGGAGATACGCAGTATTTT	CASSQDRRRGDTQYF
NA	TRBV7-8	TRBD2	16	TRBJ2-7	TGTGCCAGCAGCCGTAGCGGGGGCCCACAACTCTACGAGCAGTACTTC	CASSRSGGPQLYEQYF
NA	TRBV7-9	TRBD1	17	TRBJ1-5	TGTGCCAGCAGCTTCGGTGTTACAGGGGATTCTAATCAGCCCCAGCATTTT	CASSFGVTGDSNQPQHF
NA	TRBV4-1	NA	17	TRBJ1-1	TGCGCCAGCAGCCAAGGATTCTCGAGAGGGGTGAACACTGAAGCTTTCTTT	CASSQGFSRGVNTEAFF
NA	TRBV5-1	NA	14	TRBJ2-3	TGCGCCAGCAGCTCCCAGGGGAGCAGGGATACGCAGTATTTT	CASSSQGSRDTQYF
NA	TRBV5-1	NA	15	TRBJ1-2	TGCGCCAGCAGCGATCGGGGGCCGGGGGGCTATGGCTACACCTTC	CASSDRGPGGYGYTF
few	TRBV10-2	NA	13	TRBJ1-1	TGCGCCAGCAGTGAAGAATTGAACACTGAAGCTTTCTTT	CASSEELNTEAFF
NA	TRBV5-4	TRBD1	14	TRBJ1-1	TGTGCCAGCAGCCGAGGACAGGGCTACACTGAAGCTTTCTTT	CASSRGQGYTEAFF
NA	TRBV29-1	NA	12	TRBJ1-1	TGCAGCGGTTGGGACGGGGACACTGAAGCTTTCTTT	CSGWDGDTEAFF
NA	TRBV11-2	NA	14	TRBJ1-2	TGTGCCAGCAGCTTAGATTTACAGGGATATGGCTACACCTTC	CASSLDLQGYGYTF
once	TRBV18	NA	14	TRBJ2-7	TGTGCCAGCTCCCGTGATCAGGGTGGCTACGAGCAGTACTTC	CASSRDQGGYEQYF
NA	TRBV29-1	NA	12	TRBJ2-7	TGCAGCGGGGGGGACACCTTCTACGAGCAGTACTTC	CSGGDTFYEQYF
NA	TRBV7-8	NA	11	TRBJ2-5	TGTGCCAGCAGCTTAGGTGCTATCCAGTACTTC	CASSLGAIQYF
NA	TRBV7-6	NA	16	TRBJ1-6	TGTGCCAGCAGCTTAGGAAGCAGCCTCTATAATTCACCCCTCCACTTT	CASSLGSSLYNSPLHF
NA	TRBV9	NA	13	TRBJ2-2	TGTGCCAGCAGCGGCGGACACACCGGGGAGCTGTTTTTT	CASSGGHTGELFF
NA	TRBV29-1	TRBD2	13	TRBJ2-1	TGCAGCGCGGGACTAGAATCGATGAATGAGCAGTTCTTC	CSAGLESMNEQFF
NA	TRBV5-1	NA	13	TRBJ2-2	TGCGCCAGCAGCCCCTGGAACACCGGGGAGCTGTTTTTT	CASSPWNTGELFF
NA	TRBV7-9	NA	13	TRBJ2-1	TGTGCCAGCAGCTCCAGACACGGATATGAGCAGTTCTTC	CASSSRHGYEQFF
NA	TRBV7-6	TRBD1	13	TRBJ1-1	TGTGCCAGCAGCCCCCGACAGGGGGCCGAAGCTTTCTTT	CASSPRQGAEAFF
few	TRBV2	NA	13	TRBJ2-2	TGTGCCAGCAGTGGAGGAGACACCGGGGAGCTGTTTTTT	CASSGGDTGELFF
NA	TRBV6-1	NA	14	TRBJ2-7	TGTGCCAGCAGCTACGGGACTTATTACTACGAGCAGTACTTC	CASSYGTYYYEQYF
NA	TRBV6-5	TRBD2	15	TRBJ2-3	TGTGCCAGCAGTTACTGGGGGGGACGGGGAGATACGCAGTATTTT	CASSYWGGRGDTQYF
NA	TRBV29-1	NA	13	TRBJ2-3	TGCAGCGTTGAGGCCAGGGGAACAGATACGCAGTATTTT	CSVEARGTDTQYF
once	TRBV7-8	TRBD1	14	TRBJ1-3	TGTGCCAGCGGACAGGGCAACGCCGGAAACACCATATATTTT	CASGQGNAGNTIYF
NA	TRBV6-5	NA	14	TRBJ1-5	TGTGCCAGCAGTTCACGGGACGAGAATCAGCCCCAGCATTTT	CASSSRDENQPQHF
NA	TRBV5-1	NA	13	TRBJ2-2	TGCGCCAGCAGCTTGTCAGATCCCGGGGAGCTGTTTTTT	CASSLSDPGELFF
NA	TRBV7-3	NA	14	TRBJ1-1	TGTGCCAGCAGCTCCGTCGACAGTCGGGATGGAGCTTTCTTT	CASSSVDSRDGAFF
NA	TRBV7-2	NA	12	TRBJ2-7	TGTGCCAGCAGCGGTACCTCCTACGAGCAGTACTTC	CASSGTSYEQYF
NA	TRBV6-5	TRBD1	16	TRBJ1-6	TGTGCCAGCAGTTCGACAGGGGGCGATTTTAATTCACCCCTCCACTTT	CASSSTGGDFNSPLHF
NA	TRBV18	NA	14	TRBJ2-3	TGTGCCAGCTCTACGTTCACAGACACAGATACGCAGTATTTT	CASSTFTDTDTQYF
NA	TRBV5-1	NA	13	TRBJ1-3	TGCGCCAGCAGCTTGGGGTCTGGAAACACCATATATTTT	CASSLGSGNTIYF
few	TRBV19	NA	13	TRBJ2-7	TGTGCCAGTGGCGGGACAATGGGACGCGAGCAGTACTTC	CASGGTMGREQYF
NA	TRBV6-6	NA	15	TRBJ1-6	TGTGCCAGCGCCAAAGGGGTGTCCTATAATTCACCCCTCCACTTT	CASAKGVSYNSPLHF
many	TRBV4-3	NA	16	TRBJ1-3	TGCGCCAGCAGCCAAGTAACAGCACTCTCTGGAAACACCATATATTTT	CASSQVTALSGNTIYF
NA	TRBV5-1	TRBD2	15	TRBJ2-2	TGCGCCAGCAGCTTTAGCGGGCCGAACACCGGGGAGCTGTTTTTT	CASSFSGPNTGELFF
NA	TRBV21-1	NA	18	TRBJ2-1	TGTGCCAGCAGCTGTGCCGGCGTAGCGGGGTTAGACTACAATGAGCAGTTCTTC	CASSCAGVAGLDYNEQFF
NA	TRBV28	NA	11	TRBJ2-2	TGTGCCGCTGAGGGGTCCGGGGAGCTGTTTTTT	CAAEGSGELFF
NA	TRBV6-5	NA	15	TRBJ1-1	TGTGCCAGCACTAGGACAGTAAGGTCCAACACTGAAGCTTTCTTT	CASTRTVRSNTEAFF
NA	TRBV14	NA	13	TRBJ1-5	TGTGCCAGCAGCCAAGTCGAAGGTCAGCCCCAGCATTTT	CASSQVEGQPQHF
NA	TRBV7-9	TRBD1	14	TRBJ2-7	TGTGCCAGCAGCCGGACAGGAAGCTCCTACGAGCAGTACTTC	CASSRTGSSYEQYF
NA	TRBV11-3	TRBD1	12	TRBJ1-1	TGTGCCAGCAGCCCCAGGGGGCAGTGGGCTTTCTTT	CASSPRGQWAFF